The 5 T cell receptor beta chains presented below share a single source sample, sequenced in a study of T-cell memory formation after mild COVID-19. TCRdb redid the calling of the 5' RACE reads with MiXCR, one entry per CDR3 protein. This sample has 150,000 or so distinct CDR3 sequences; about 15% occur once, and the top ten carry less than 15%. Sequenced: PBMCs or a T cell subset sorted from them (not recorded which). The receptors shown here come from an adult woman who had mild COVID-19 (a few samples of this study predate the infection). Cell type and time point are not known.

This chain joins TRBV7-2 and TRBJ2-2, with D perhaps given as TRBD1 or TRBD2 (6 bases each). V was shortened by 1 base and J by 5 bases, with 14 bases between the two germline ends. The germline gives CDR1 SGHTA, CDR2 FQGNSA. This CDR3 spans 16 amino acids. CDR3 coding DNA: TGTGCCAGCAGCTTAGTCGGGGGCGCAATGACCGGGGAGCTGTTTTTT. Protein: CASSLVGGAMTGELFF. Based on the CDR3 plus reference TRBV7-2 and TRBJ2-2, the full variable domain is GAGVSQSPSNKVTEKGKDVELRCDPISGHTALYWYRQSLGQGLEFLIYFQGNSAPDKSGLPSDRFSAERTGGSVSTLTIQRTQQEDSAVYLCASSLVGGAMTGELFFGEGSRLTVL.

This clonotype appeared a few times. The chain combines TRBV10-3 with TRBJ1-6; TRBD1 aligns across 7 bases. J gave up 10 bases and V 4 bases, and 13 bases lay outside the gene matches. Germline CDR1 is ENHRY and CDR2 is SYGVKD. The length of the CDR3 is 16 residues. Here the CDR3 reads CAISGQAGQSASPLHF. CDR3 DNA: TGTGCCATCAGTGGCCAAGCGGGACAGTCTGCGTCACCCCTCCACTTT.

A few counts support this clonotype. The CDR3 DNA follows: TGTGCCAGCAGCCCCGTGGGCTCCTACAATGAGCAGTTCTTC. It specifies CASSPVGSYNEQFF. This chain uses TRBV9 with TRBJ2-1; unclear D gene. Per germline, CDR1 SGDLS and CDR2 YYNGEE. The germline V and J ends were trimmed by 4 bases and 0 bases, with 8 bases remaining between them. The CDR3 runs to 14 residues.

This chain joins TRBV20-1 and TRBJ2-3; perhaps TRBD1 as D (5 bases). The CDR3 consists of 15 residues. Germline V gives CDR1 DFQATT, CDR2 SNEGSKA (reference sequence). Trimming cost V 1 base and J 4 bases, with 15 bases left between them. The CDR3 nucleotides are TGCAGTGCTAGAGCCCCCAGGGTTTCGGCAGATACGCAGTATTTT. It yields the protein CSARAPRVSADTQYF.

This clonotype appeared a few times. The chain employs TRBV5-1 and TRBJ2-3; 12 bases line up with TRBD2. CDR1 is SGHRS and CDR2 is YFSETQ in the germline V gene. The CDR3 consists of 16 residues. After removal of 4 bases from V and 7 bases from J, the junction contained 10 bases not matched to a gene. DNA of the CDR3: TGCGCCAGCAGCGCGACTAGCGGGAGTTCGGCGAATACGCAGTATTTT. Its protein is CASSATSGSSANTQYF.